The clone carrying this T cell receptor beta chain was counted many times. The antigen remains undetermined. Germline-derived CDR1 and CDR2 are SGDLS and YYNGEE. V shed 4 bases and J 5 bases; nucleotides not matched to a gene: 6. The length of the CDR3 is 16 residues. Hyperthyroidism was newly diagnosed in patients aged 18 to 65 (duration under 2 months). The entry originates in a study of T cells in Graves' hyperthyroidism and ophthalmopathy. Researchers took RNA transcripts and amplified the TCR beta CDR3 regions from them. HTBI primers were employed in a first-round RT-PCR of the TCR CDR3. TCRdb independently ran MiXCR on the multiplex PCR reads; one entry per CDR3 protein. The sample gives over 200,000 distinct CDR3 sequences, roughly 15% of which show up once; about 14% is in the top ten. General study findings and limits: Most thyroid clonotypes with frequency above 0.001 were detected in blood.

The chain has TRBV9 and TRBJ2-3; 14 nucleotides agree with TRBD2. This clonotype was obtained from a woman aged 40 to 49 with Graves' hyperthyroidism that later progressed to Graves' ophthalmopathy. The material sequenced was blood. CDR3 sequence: CASSHGTSGSVDTQYF. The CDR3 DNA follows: TGTGCCAGCAGCCACGGGACTAGCGGGAGTGTAGATACGCAGTATTTT.